The clone carrying this TCR beta chain was seen a handful of times. The data are from a study of T cells after yellow fever vaccination. The ends were cut back, 0 bases at V and 5 bases at J, with 16 bases in the middle. The CDR3 covers 16 residues. The germline V gene encodes CDR1 SGDLS and CDR2 YYNGEE. Conversion of TCR transcripts into cDNA relied on 5'RACE template switching, which added a universal primer site and UMIs. One entry per CDR3 protein results from TCRdb running MiXCR on the 5' RACE reads. Of roughly 300,000 distinct CDR3 sequences in the sample, around 8.1% were seen once. The clonotype comes from a man aged 18 to 29 who received the YFV17D yellow fever vaccine. V usage is TRBV9 and J usage is TRBJ2-3; D perhaps matches TRBD2 (5 bases). The sequenced sample was PBMCs, obtained roughly 47 days after the first yellow fever vaccination. This CDR3 reads CASSVAQRGLLDTQYF. The CDR3 DNA follows: TGTGCCAGCAGCGTAGCTCAAAGAGGGCTCCTAGATACGCAGTATTTT.